This TCR beta chain was recovered during a study of T cell responses to AZD1222 COVID-19 vaccine. Study-wide findings and caveats: An increase in Spike-specific TCR breadth and depth was observed after two AZD1222 doses. Unmutated variant regions are reportedly targeted by nearly half of spike-specific TCRs.

This clone was seen just once. Antigen: not known. The germline CDR1 and CDR2 sequences are SGHDT and YYEEEE. The CDR3 extends over 15 amino acids. V dropped 4 bases and J dropped 2 bases, with 14 bases sitting between them. Repertoires were generated with immunoSEQ multiplex PCR, while TCRdb's copy carries only in-frame clones and drops some. The repertoire holds 100,000 to 120,000 clones, with over 85% as singletons. The source of this sequence is an adult who received the AZD1222 COVID-19 vaccine. This sequence joins TRBV5-6 and TRBJ2-3; D unclear. The sample in question was peripheral blood, obtained 28 days after the second AZD1222 dose. The CDR3 sequence is CASSPVGRNTDTQYF. CDR3 DNA sequence: TGTGCCAGCAGCCCGGTGGGCAGAAACACAGATACGCAGTATTTT.